These T cell receptor beta chains were read from a single sample in a study of T cells in Graves' hyperthyroidism and ophthalmopathy. TCRdb ran MiXCR on the multiplex PCR reads and lists one entry per CDR3 protein. The table shows over 650,000 distinct CDR3 sequences, with roughly 15% occurring only once. Sequenced sample: blood. The receptors were gathered from a man between 18 and 29 years old with Graves' hyperthyroidism. The CDR3 runs from the conserved cysteine through the conserved F or W. The order of the fields is clone size, J gene, D gene, V gene, CDR3 DNA, CDR3 protein. A D gene is named only where the DNA matches it firmly. Expanded clones are given a class, and other clones once, few, many or no size at all.

many	TRBJ2-2	NA	TRBV6-1	TGTGCCAGCAGTGGCCTCCGGGGCCGGAACACCGGGGAGCTGTTTTTT	CASSGLRGRNTGELFF
NA	TRBJ2-1	NA	TRBV16	TGTGCCAGCAGCCAATCGCACCGGAGCTCCTACAATGAGCAGTTCTTC	CASSQSHRSSYNEQFF
few	TRBJ1-5	TRBD1	TRBV20-1	TGCAGTGCTAGTTCGGGGACAGTATCTAGCAATCAGCCCCAGCATTTT	CSASSGTVSSNQPQHF
many	TRBJ2-1	TRBD2	TRBV6-1	TGTGCCAGCAGTCCCGGGACTAGCGAGAGGGGCCATGAGCAGTTCTTC	CASSPGTSERGHEQFF
NA	TRBJ1-1	NA	TRBV5-6	TGTGCCAGCAGCTTCGGGTCCATGAACACTGAAGCTTTCTTT	CASSFGSMNTEAFF
NA	TRBJ2-2	NA	TRBV24-1	TGTGCCACCAGGAGCCGTGGTGGCGGGGAGCTGTTTTTT	CATRSRGGGELFF
NA	TRBJ2-3	TRBD2	TRBV15	TGTGCCACCAGCAAAGCAAGACTAGCGGTGGATCACAACACAGATACGCAGTATTTT	CATSKARLAVDHNTDTQYF
NA	TRBJ2-2	TRBD2	TRBV27	TGTGCCAGCAGTTCGGGACTAGCTGGCGGGGAGCTGTTTTTT	CASSSGLAGGELFF
NA	TRBJ2-3	NA	TRBV29-1	TGCAGCGTTGGTCTGACCACAGATACGCAGTATTTT	CSVGLTTDTQYF
few	TRBJ2-1	NA	TRBV25-1	TGTGCCAGCAGTGACCGAGTTGGGGATGAGCAGTTCTTC	CASSDRVGDEQFF
few	TRBJ2-1	TRBD2	TRBV29-1	TGCAGCGGGGGCCGGCGGGAGCACGATGAGCAGTTCTTC	CSGGRREHDEQFF
many	TRBJ2-7	NA	TRBV20-1	TGCAGTTCCCCCGGCGTTAGCGGAGGTGGGACCTACGAGCAGTACTTC	CSSPGVSGGGTYEQYF
many	TRBJ2-3	NA	TRBV28	TGTGCCAGCAGTCGCTCCCTAGGGGGATCGGGAGATACGCAGTATTTT	CASSRSLGGSGDTQYF
NA	TRBJ2-7	TRBD1	TRBV19	TGTGCCAGTAGTTCAAGCCCGGGACAGGCCTACGAGCAGTACTTC	CASSSSPGQAYEQYF
many	TRBJ2-7	NA	TRBV3-1	TGTGCCAGCAGCGCAGCTTATCGGTCTGACGAGCAGTACTTC	CASSAAYRSDEQYF
NA	TRBJ1-2	NA	TRBV6-1	TGTGCCAGCACGGGGTTAGCGGGGAACTATGGCTACACCTTC	CASTGLAGNYGYTF
NA	TRBJ2-1	NA	TRBV28	TGTGCCAGCAGTTTGCGACTAGAGCAGTTCTTC	CASSLRLEQFF
NA	TRBJ1-4	NA	TRBV12-3/TRBV12-4	TGTGCCAGCAGTCACTGGCGCTATGCAACTAATGAAAAACTGTTTTTT	CASSHWRYATNEKLFF
NA	TRBJ1-2	NA	TRBV18	TGTGCCAGCTCACCACTGGGGGGTTCTGGCTACACCTTC	CASSPLGGSGYTF
NA	TRBJ2-6	NA	TRBV7-9	TGTGCCAGCAGCTTAGCAGCTGCCGGGGCCAACGTCCTGACTTTC	CASSLAAAGANVLTF
many	TRBJ2-1	TRBD2	TRBV5-6	TGTGCCAGCAGCACTGGACTAGCGGGAGACAATGAGCAGTTCTTC	CASSTGLAGDNEQFF
many	TRBJ2-5	NA	TRBV28	TGTGCCAGCAGTTTGGGGGATGGGGAGACCCAGTACTTC	CASSLGDGETQYF
many	TRBJ2-7	NA	TRBV11-3	TGTGCCAGCAGCTCTTGGGAGGCGACCTACGAGCAGTACTTC	CASSSWEATYEQYF
NA	TRBJ1-1	NA	TRBV18	TGTGCCAGCTCACCCCTTTGGGGGGAGCGCACTGAAGCTTTCTTT	CASSPLWGERTEAFF
few	TRBJ1-2	TRBD1	TRBV11-2	TGTGCCAGCAGCTTAGAGGGACAGTTCTATGGCTACACCTTC	CASSLEGQFYGYTF
NA	TRBJ2-5	NA	TRBV29-1	TGCAGCGCCCTCACTGCTCAGAGGACCCAGTACTTC	CSALTAQRTQYF
NA	TRBJ2-4	NA	TRBV9	TGTGCCAGCAGCGTAGGTGGGACAAAAAACATTCAGTACTTC	CASSVGGTKNIQYF
NA	TRBJ2-5	TRBD1	TRBV7-2	TGTGCCAGCAGCTTGGGCTATACCAAGACAGGGCCGCAAGAGACCCAGTACTTC	CASSLGYTKTGPQETQYF
NA	TRBJ2-1	TRBD2	TRBV4-2	TGTGCCAGCAGCCAAGTTCCCCCGGCAGCGGGAGCCCCACGTGAGCAGTTCTTC	CASSQVPPAAGAPREQFF
few	TRBJ1-5	TRBD1	TRBV24-1	TGTGCCACCAGTGATCCAGGGGGGCCCCAGCATTTT	CATSDPGGPQHF
many	TRBJ2-5	NA	TRBV6-2/TRBV6-3	TGTGCCAGCAGCCTACTTCCGGAGACCCAGTACTTC	CASSLLPETQYF
NA	TRBJ2-2	NA	TRBV2	TGTGCCAACAGTGCGGATCAGGGTACCGAGGAGCTGTTTTTT	CANSADQGTEELFF
many	TRBJ2-1	TRBD2	TRBV28	TGTGCCAGCAGTACTACGGGGGGTCTCCGCTCCTACAATGAGCAGTTCTTC	CASSTTGGLRSYNEQFF
many	TRBJ2-5	TRBD1	TRBV20-1	TGCAGTGCCGCGGACAGGGTTGAGACCCAGTACTTC	CSAADRVETQYF
NA	TRBJ2-1	NA	TRBV19	TGTGCCAGTAGTATCGGGCGGGGGCGCTACAATGAGCAGTTCTTC	CASSIGRGRYNEQFF
few	TRBJ2-5	TRBD2	TRBV6-2/TRBV6-3	TGTGCCAGCAGTCCCCCGGGAGGCGGGGAGGAGACCCAGTACTTC	CASSPPGGGEETQYF
NA	TRBJ2-6	TRBD1	TRBV7-6	TGTGCCAGCAGCCCGCGGACAGGGTCTAGCGGGGCCAACGTCCTGACTTTC	CASSPRTGSSGANVLTF
few	TRBJ2-5	NA	TRBV12-3/TRBV12-4	TGTGCCAGCAGTTTCTTAGGGTACGAGACCCAGTACTTC	CASSFLGYETQYF